One and the same sample provided the 24 T cell receptor beta chains below, sequenced in a study of blood T cell repertoires in COVID-19. The method was immunoSEQ multiplex PCR; TCRdb's version includes in-frame clones alone and lacks a portion of them. The sample carries 350,000 or so clones, roughly 90% recorded once. Material: peripheral blood. The receptors stem from a woman aged 60-75 years with COVID-19, enrolled during active disease.

The genes are TRBV19 and TRBJ1-2, with a possible D match to TRBD1 (5 bases). Germline CDR1 and CDR2: LNHDA and SQIVND (reference sequence). Trimming cost V 3 bases and J 5 bases, with 16 bases left between them. The CDR3 length is 15 residues. CDR3 bases: TGTGCCAGTAGTATGGGGGGACGGACGTTATATGGCTACACCTTC. Translating gives CASSMGGRTLYGYTF.

The chain uses TRBV4-1 and TRBJ1-5, with 9 bases that match TRBD1. J was trimmed by 6 bases and V by 2 bases; bases with no gene match: 5. CDR3 length: 15 amino acids. The germline gives CDR1 MGHRA, CDR2 YSYEKL. The CDR3 DNA reads as TGCGCCAGCAGCCAAAAACAGGGGGCCGTTCAGCCCCAGCATTTT. As protein: CASSQKQGAVQPQHF.

This chain uses TRBV7-8 with TRBJ1-2, with TRBD1 matching over 7 bases. The CDR3 length is 13 residues. Trimming took 5 bases from V and 4 from J; bases not matched to a gene: 4. Germline CDR1 is SGHVS and CDR2 is FQNEAQ. Here the CDR3 DNA reads TGTGCCAGCAGCGACAGGGTACGCTATGGCTACACCTTC. Encoded protein: CASSDRVRYGYTF.

The rearrangement links TRBV28 to TRBJ2-3; D may be TRBD2 (7 bases). V shed 2 bases and J shed 7 bases, with 16 bases lying between them. From germline, CDR1 is MDHEN and CDR2 SYDVKM. CDR3 size: 15 residues. The CDR3 bases are TGTGCCAGCAGTTTAGGGGGGGCGTCGTCCCATACGCAGTATTTT. It is translated as CASSLGGASSHTQYF. The full variable domain, with the rest looked up from reference TRBV28 and TRBJ2-3, is DVKVTQSSRYLVKRTGEKVFLECVQDMDHENMFWYRQDPGLGLRLIYFSYDVKMKEKGDIPEGYSVSREKKERFSLILESASTNQTSMYLCASSLGGASSHTQYFGPGTRLTVL.

The V call is TRBV5-1, the J call TRBJ2-1; possible D gene TRBD1, 5 bases. V was clipped by 4 bases and J by 7 bases, with 15 bases between them. The CDR3 is 14 amino acids. Germline CDR1 is SGHRS and CDR2 is YFSETQ. CDR3: CASSPKNQGNEQFF. In nucleotides, the CDR3 is TGCGCCAGCAGCCCGAAAAACCAGGGAAATGAGCAGTTCTTC.

The chain combines TRBV5-6 with TRBJ1-2; 7 nucleotides agree with TRBD1. V was pared by 1 base and J by 5 bases, with 5 bases of the junction left unmatched. This CDR3 contains 14 residues. Germline-derived CDR1 and CDR2 are SGHDT and YYEEEE. CDR3 region: CASSLKGAKYGYTF. The CDR3 DNA sequence: TGTGCCAGCAGCTTGAAGGGGGCGAAGTATGGCTACACCTTC.

The rearrangement uses TRBV7-8 and TRBJ1-2; TRBD1 matches at 7 bases. CDR1 SGHVS and CDR2 FQNEAQ come from the germline V gene. This CDR3 is 17 amino acids long. V lost 4 bases to trimming and J lost 4 bases; unmatched junction nucleotides: 15. The CDR3 is CASSYKQGLGPVYGYTF. CDR3 sequence (DNA): TGTGCCAGCAGCTACAAACAGGGGTTAGGGCCTGTCTATGGCTACACCTTC.

The rearrangement uses TRBV7-2 and TRBJ1-1, with 7 bases identical to TRBD1. Trimming took 5 bases from V and 2 from J; bases not matched to a gene: 2. The length of the CDR3 is 13 residues. The V gene's germline CDR1 is SGHTA and CDR2 FQGNSA. Here the CDR3 DNA reads TGTGCCAGCAGCAGACAGGGCAACACTGAAGCTTTCTTT. It yields the protein CASSRQGNTEAFF.

The chain joins TRBV6-5 to TRBJ1-2, with D unresolved. Trimming took off 5 bases at V and 11 bases at J, with 18 bases between the two ends. There are 13 residues in the CDR3. Per the germline V gene, CDR1 is MNHEY and CDR2 is SVGAGI. The CDR3 DNA reads as TGTGCCAGCAGTCCACGCCCGGACGGAGGGTACACCTTC. This codes for CASSPRPDGGYTF.

The chain recombines TRBV11-2 with TRBJ2-1; 15 bases line up with TRBD2. V was pared by 4 bases and J by 7 bases, with 5 bases of the junction left unmatched. The CDR3 length is 16 residues. The germline V gene encodes CDR1 SGHAT and CDR2 FQNNGV. The CDR3 DNA follows: TGTGCCAGCAGCTCCGGGACTAGCGGGGGGACGAATGAGCAGTTCTTC. Its protein is CASSSGTSGGTNEQFF.

This chain links TRBV14 with TRBJ1-2, with 12 bases aligning to TRBD1. The V and J ends lost 2 bases and 6 bases, in that order; junction bases with no gene match: 19. The CDR3 has 20 residues. Germline V lookup: CDR1 SGHDN, CDR2 FVKESK. This CDR3 reads CASSQSVRNPLGTGGNGYTF. The CDR3 DNA reads as TGTGCCAGCAGCCAATCTGTGCGCAACCCGTTGGGGACAGGGGGCAATGGCTACACCTTC.

The chain employs TRBV6-1 and TRBJ1-6; D gene unclear. Deletions cut 2 bases from V and 11 bases from J, with 13 bases between. CDR1 and CDR2 from the germline V gene are MNHNS and SASEGT. The CDR3 extends over 14 amino acids. Here the CDR3 reads CASSEWGSGAPLHF. The CDR3 DNA reads as TGTGCCAGCAGTGAATGGGGTTCGGGAGCACCCCTCCACTTT.

V usage is TRBV28 and J usage is TRBJ2-7, with 9 positions matching TRBD2. Germline CDR1 is MDHEN and CDR2 is SYDVKM. CDR3 length equals 14 residues. Trimming removed 5 bases from V and 4 bases from J; junction bases left unmatched: 6. This chain's CDR3 is CASSPAGGLYEQYF. DNA of the CDR3: TGTGCCAGCAGTCCGGCGGGGGGGTTATACGAGCAGTACTTC. Using reference TRBV28 and TRBJ2-7 for the parts outside the CDR3, the full variable domain is DVKVTQSSRYLVKRTGEKVFLECVQDMDHENMFWYRQDPGLGLRLIYFSYDVKMKEKGDIPEGYSVSREKKERFSLILESASTNQTSMYLCASSPAGGLYEQYFGPGTRLTVT.

This chain uses TRBV27 with TRBJ2-5; 8 bases fit TRBD2. The V gene's germline CDR1 is MNHEY and CDR2 SMNVEV (reference sequence). This CDR3 is built from 16 residues. The V segment lost 6 bases and the J segment 1 base; nucleotides outside the gene matches: 10. The CDR3 DNA is TGTGCCAGCAGGAACTCCGGGGGGGGCCCCCAAGAGACCCAGTACTTC. Translation gives CASRNSGGGPQETQYF.

The rearrangement joins TRBV4-2 to TRBJ2-1; 8 bases are shared with TRBD2. This CDR3 has 16 residues. The V and J ends lost 0 bases and 3 bases, in that order; junction bases with no gene match: 4. Germline CDR1 LGHNA, CDR2 YNFKEQ. As DNA, the CDR3 is TGTGCCAGCAGCCAAGACGCCGGGGGGGGCTACAATGAGCAGTTCTTC. Translation gives CASSQDAGGGYNEQFF.

This clone was seen just once. The V call is TRBV29-1, the J call TRBJ1-5, with D unresolved. In germline, CDR1 is SQVTM, CDR2 ANQGSEA. The CDR3 consists of 15 residues. The V and J ends lost 6 bases and 0 bases respectively, with 15 bases between them. Written as DNA, the CDR3 is TGCAGCGTGGGTTCGGGAGGCAATAGCAATCAGCCCCAGCATTTT. It codes for CSVGSGGNSNQPQHF.

The chain combines TRBV7-2 with TRBJ1-2; D gene ambiguous. Germline CDR1 SGHTA, CDR2 FQGNSA. V was pared by 5 bases and J by 6 bases, with 13 bases between. The CDR3 runs to 13 residues. The CDR3 nucleotides read TGTGCCAGCAGCCTGGCGGGGATTAATGGCTACACCTTC. Its protein is CASSLAGINGYTF.

The chain carries TRBV10-2 and TRBJ2-2; 10 bases map to TRBD1. J gave up 4 bases and V 8 bases, and 10 bases lay outside the gene matches. CDR1 and CDR2 from the germline V gene are WSHSY and SAAADI. This CDR3 is built from 16 residues. DNA of the CDR3: TGCGCCAGCGTATCCGGGACAGGGGTATCCACCGGGGAGCTGTTTTTT. Translating gives CASVSGTGVSTGELFF.

The chain has TRBV18 and TRBJ2-5; D might be TRBD2 (5 bases). V lost 4 bases and J 4 bases, leaving 10 bases between the germline ends. Germline CDR1 reads KGHSH; CDR2 reads LQKENI. CDR3 length: 13 residues. The CDR3 DNA is TGTGCCAGCTCACAGAACGGAGGAGAGACCCAGTACTTC. Translation gives CASSQNGGETQYF.

V is TRBV9 and J is TRBJ1-1; D is unresolved. This CDR3 is built from 15 residues. Germline V lookup: CDR1 SGDLS, CDR2 YYNGEE. V dropped 0 bases and J dropped 6 bases, with 15 bases sitting between them. The CDR3 is CASSVGLGGNAEAFF. The CDR3 nucleotides are TGTGCCAGCAGCGTAGGACTGGGTGGTAACGCTGAAGCTTTCTTT.

The chain uses TRBV9 and TRBJ1-2, with TRBD1 matching over 8 bases. The germline CDR1 and CDR2 sequences are SGDLS and YYNGEE. The trim removed 0 bases at V and 2 bases at J, leaving 3 bases unmatched. The CDR3 runs to 15 residues. The CDR3 loop reads CASSVEDRANYGYTF. CDR3 DNA sequence: TGTGCCAGCAGCGTAGAGGACAGGGCCAACTATGGCTACACCTTC.

The chain employs TRBV5-1 and TRBJ1-2; TRBD1 matches 7 bases. Losses at the gene ends were 0 bases for V and 8 bases for J; bases not matched to a gene: 7. Germline CDR1 SGHRS, CDR2 YFSETQ. The CDR3 consists of 14 residues. The CDR3 bases are TGCGCCAGCAGCTTGGACAGGGGAGGATACGGCTACACCTTC. Translating gives CASSLDRGGYGYTF.

This chain links TRBV6-5 with TRBJ1-1, with a tentative D call TRBD1 (5 bases). Trimming pared 7 bases from V and 1 base from J, leaving 13 bases between. Germline V CDR1 and CDR2: MNHEY, SVGAGI. This CDR3 contains 14 residues. The CDR3, as DNA: TGTGCCAGCAAACGGGGACTTTCGAACACTGAAGCTTTCTTT. Protein product: CASKRGLSNTEAFF.

The chain couples TRBV3-1 (or the pseudogene TRBV3-2) to TRBJ1-1; possible D gene TRBD1, 5 bases. Trimming stripped 4 bases from V and 5 bases from J, with 11 bases between. The CDR3 runs to 13 residues. Germline loops: CDR1 LGHDT, CDR2 YNNKEL (reference sequence). The CDR3 DNA is TGTGCCAGCAGCCTTCAGGGAGGAACTGAAGCTTTCTTT. This sequence encodes CASSLQGGTEAFF.